Listed below are T cell receptor beta chains from one sample, sequenced in a study of blood T cell repertoires in COVID-19. Clones were read by immunoSEQ multiplex PCR, and TCRdb kept only the in-frame ones, dropping some. In the table there are nearly 100,000 clones, approximately 82% of which are singletons. The material sequenced was peripheral blood. The receptors stem from a man in his 70s with acute or convalescent COVID-19. Each CDR3 is given with its conserved first and last residue. Each record gives: clone size, J gene, V gene, D gene, CDR3 DNA, CDR3 protein. D genes are given only for firm matches. Expanded clones are given a class, and other clones once, few, many or no size at all.

size: -; J: TRBJ2-4; V: TRBV7-6; D: -; DNA: TGTGCCAGCAGCTCGGACATCCACAAGGTGGGAAACATTCAGTACTTC; CDR3: CASSSDIHKVGNIQYF
size: -; J: TRBJ2-1; V: TRBV29-1; D: -; DNA: TGCAGCGTCCGCTTCGGCGGGTCCTACAATGAGCAGTTCTTC; CDR3: CSVRFGGSYNEQFF
size: -; J: TRBJ2-3; V: TRBV3-1/TRBV3-2; D: TRBD2; DNA: TGTGCCAGCAGGACTAGCGGGGGAACAGATACGCAGTATTTT; CDR3: CASRTSGGTDTQYF
size: -; J: TRBJ1-1; V: TRBV5-5; D: TRBD1; DNA: TGTGCCAGCAGCTTGGTGGACAGGGCCAATGAAGCTTTCTTT; CDR3: CASSLVDRANEAFF
size: -; J: TRBJ2-5; V: TRBV3-1/TRBV3-2; D: TRBD1; DNA: TGTGCCAGCAGCCAACGACAGGGATTAGAGACCCAGTACTTC; CDR3: CASSQRQGLETQYF
size: once; J: TRBJ1-2; V: TRBV6-1; D: -; DNA: TGTGCCAGCAGTGAAGCTACGACATACAACTATGGCTACACCTTC; CDR3: CASSEATTYNYGYTF
size: -; J: TRBJ2-1; V: TRBV7-6; D: -; DNA: TGTGCCAGCAGCTTAGCAGGACGGGACACGGCCATAGTTGAGCAGTTCTTC; CDR3: CASSLAGRDTAIVEQFF
size: -; J: TRBJ2-1; V: TRBV15; D: -; DNA: TGTGCCACCAGCATAACAGGGAACTCCTACAATGAGCAGTTCTTC; CDR3: CATSITGNSYNEQFF
size: -; J: TRBJ2-1; V: TRBV4-3; D: -; DNA: TGCGCCAGCAGCCAACAAACAGGGAGTGAGCAGTTCTTC; CDR3: CASSQQTGSEQFF
size: -; J: TRBJ1-5; V: TRBV27; D: TRBD1; DNA: TGTGCCAGCAGTTTGGCCACAGGGGGCAATCAGCCCCAGCATTTT; CDR3: CASSLATGGNQPQHF
size: many; J: TRBJ1-1; V: TRBV11-2; D: -; DNA: TGTGCCGCCACCCCGAGGGAACCCACTGAAGCTTTCTTT; CDR3: CAATPREPTEAFF
size: -; J: TRBJ1-5; V: TRBV11-2; D: TRBD1; DNA: TGTGCCAGCAGCTTAGAACAGGGGAGCAATCAGCCCCAGCATTTT; CDR3: CASSLEQGSNQPQHF
size: -; J: TRBJ2-2; V: TRBV5-5; D: -; DNA: TGTGCCAGCAGCCTGGGGTTGGTAGGGGGCACCGGGGAGCTGTTTTTT; CDR3: CASSLGLVGGTGELFF
size: -; J: TRBJ2-2; V: TRBV18; D: TRBD1; DNA: TGTGCCAGCTCTCCGTCTAACAGGGGTGCGAACACCGGGGAGCTGTTTTTT; CDR3: CASSPSNRGANTGELFF
size: -; J: TRBJ1-2; V: TRBV28; D: TRBD1; DNA: TGTGCCAGCAGTTTATGGGGGACAGGAGGGGATGGCTACACCTTC; CDR3: CASSLWGTGGDGYTF
size: -; J: TRBJ1-2; V: TRBV6-6; D: -; DNA: TGTGCCAGCAGTTACTCGGGGGACATATATGGCTACACCTTC; CDR3: CASSYSGDIYGYTF
size: once; J: TRBJ1-2; V: TRBV28; D: -; DNA: TGTGCCAGCAGTTTATTAGGGGAGGGAATTTATGGCTACACCTTC; CDR3: CASSLLGEGIYGYTF
size: -; J: TRBJ1-2; V: TRBV10-3; D: -; DNA: TGTGCCACCGGAGTAGGGGGAGGGTATGGCTACACCTTC; CDR3: CATGVGGGYGYTF
size: few; J: TRBJ2-2; V: TRBV7-3; D: TRBD2; DNA: TGTGCCAGCAGCGCTTCGAGGACTAGCGTCGACACCGGGGAGCTGTTTTTT; CDR3: CASSASRTSVDTGELFF
size: -; J: TRBJ2-1; V: TRBV6-5; D: -; DNA: TGTGCCAGCAAACCCTTCGAATCGGGTGAGCAGTTCTTC; CDR3: CASKPFESGEQFF
size: -; J: TRBJ2-6; V: TRBV5-6; D: -; DNA: TGTGCCAGCAGCTTGGCCGGAGCCGTCTCTGGGGCCAACGTCCTGACTTTC; CDR3: CASSLAGAVSGANVLTF
size: -; J: TRBJ2-7; V: TRBV6-1; D: -; DNA: TGTGCCAGCAGTGAAGCACTCGGGACTCGCACGGTGCAGTACTTC; CDR3: CASSEALGTRTVQYF
size: -; J: TRBJ2-1; V: TRBV12-3/TRBV12-4; D: -; DNA: TGTGCCAGCAGTCTTACATATGAGCAGTTCTTC; CDR3: CASSLTYEQFF
size: once; J: TRBJ2-7; V: TRBV18; D: -; DNA: TGTGCCAGCTCACCAGACGGAGGACTAACCATTGACTCCTACGAGCAGTACTTC; CDR3: CASSPDGGLTIDSYEQYF
size: few; J: TRBJ2-1; V: TRBV3-1/TRBV3-2; D: TRBD2; DNA: TGTGCCAGCAGCCAAGAACCAAGCGGGAGGGCCGTTAGTGAGCAGTTCTTC; CDR3: CASSQEPSGRAVSEQFF
size: -; J: TRBJ1-5; V: TRBV6-5; D: TRBD1; DNA: TGTGCCAGCATAGAAGGGGGCGCCGGGCAGCCCCAGCATTTT; CDR3: CASIEGGAGQPQHF
size: -; J: TRBJ1-2; V: TRBV6-1; D: -; DNA: TGTGCCAGCAGTGATGAGGAATACTTCTATGGCTACACCTTC; CDR3: CASSDEEYFYGYTF
size: -; J: TRBJ2-5; V: TRBV18; D: -; DNA: TGTGCCAGCTCACCACCAAACTGGCCAGCGGTTAACCAAGAGACCCAGTACTTC; CDR3: CASSPPNWPAVNQETQYF
size: -; J: TRBJ1-3; V: TRBV18; D: -; DNA: TGTGCCAGCTCACCGGAGGGCGGATCCTCTGGAAACACCATATATTTT; CDR3: CASSPEGGSSGNTIYF
size: -; J: TRBJ2-1; V: TRBV18; D: -; DNA: TGTGCCAGCTCACCACCCGGAGCGGGCTCCTACAATGAGCAGTTCTTC; CDR3: CASSPPGAGSYNEQFF
size: few; J: TRBJ2-7; V: TRBV6-5; D: TRBD1; DNA: TGTGCCAGCAGTTACCGGGACAGGGGGACCTACGAGCAGTACTTC; CDR3: CASSYRDRGTYEQYF
size: -; J: TRBJ2-1; V: TRBV4-1; D: TRBD2; DNA: TGCGCCAGCAGCCAAGCTTACCGGGGGGCCTCTAGCGGGCCCTACAATGAGCAGTTCTTC; CDR3: CASSQAYRGASSGPYNEQFF
size: -; J: TRBJ2-1; V: TRBV6-5; D: TRBD1; DNA: TGTGCCAGCAGTTACGGGACAGTAGATAATGAGCAGTTCTTC; CDR3: CASSYGTVDNEQFF
size: -; J: TRBJ2-1; V: TRBV15; D: -; DNA: TGTGCCACCAGCAGGGACAACTTATACAATGAGCAGTTCTTC; CDR3: CATSRDNLYNEQFF
size: -; J: TRBJ2-2; V: TRBV11-2; D: -; DNA: TGTGCCAGCAGCTCCGACAGTAACACCGGGGAGCTGTTTTTT; CDR3: CASSSDSNTGELFF
size: -; J: TRBJ2-3; V: TRBV20-1; D: -; DNA: TGCAGTGCCCCGGCGGTAGATACGCAGTATTTT; CDR3: CSAPAVDTQYF
size: -; J: TRBJ2-1; V: TRBV14; D: -; DNA: TGTGCCAGCAGCCAAGAAAGAGGGATCAGTGAGCAGTTCTTC; CDR3: CASSQERGISEQFF
size: -; J: TRBJ2-7; V: TRBV28; D: -; DNA: TGTGCCAGCAGTCTCACCCTAGGCGCACCTTACGAGCAGTACTTC; CDR3: CASSLTLGAPYEQYF